These 19 T cell receptor beta chains were all obtained from the same sample, sequenced in a study of identifying expanded T cells in peripheral blood. The table came from immunoSEQ multiplex PCR; TCRdb's copy has only in-frame clones and leaves some out. The table has under 150,000 clones, approximately 86% seen once. Sequences were obtained from blood. These receptors originate from a person aged 18 to 75 in good health.

A single count supports this clone. The chain links TRBV9 to TRBJ2-1; TRBD2 agrees at 10 bases. The CDR3 is 15 amino acids. Germline-derived CDR1 and CDR2 are SGDLS and YYNGEE. V lost 0 bases, J lost 5 bases, and 2 bases stayed unmatched. This CDR3 reads CASSVGLAGDNEQFF. As DNA, the CDR3 is TGTGCCAGCAGCGTAGGCCTAGCGGGAGACAATGAGCAGTTCTTC.

The gene calls are TRBV19 and TRBJ2-2; the D gene is possibly TRBD2 (5 bases). The CDR3 consists of 13 residues. Germline CDR1 is LNHDA and CDR2 is SQIVND (reference sequence). With 6 bases removed from V and 6 bases from J, the gap between germline ends came to 11 bases. CDR3 loop: CASRKTSAGELFF. CDR3 nucleotide sequence: TGTGCCAGTAGGAAAACTAGTGCCGGGGAGCTGTTTTTT. The complete variable domain, with remaining parts taken from reference TRBV19 and TRBJ2-2, reads DGGITQSPKYLFRKEGQNVTLSCEQNLNHDAMYWYRQDPGQGLRLIYYSQIVNDFQKGDIAEGYSVSREKKESFPLTVTSAQKNPTAFYLCASRKTSAGELFFGEGSRLTVL.

The V gene is TRBV19, the J gene TRBJ2-1, with a possible D match to TRBD2 (5 bases). Germline V lookup: CDR1 LNHDA, CDR2 SQIVND (reference sequence). Trimming removed 4 bases from V and 9 bases from J, with 22 bases in between. CDR3 length: 16 residues. The CDR3 loop reads CASSSELVRVLAEQFF. In DNA, the CDR3 is TGTGCCAGTAGTAGCGAACTAGTAAGGGTATTGGCTGAGCAGTTCTTC.

This clone has at least ten counts. The chain carries TRBV5-1 and TRBJ1-6; D gene unclear. Germline assignment: CDR1 SGHRS and CDR2 YFSETQ. Trimming stripped 1 base from V and 7 bases from J, with 12 bases between. This CDR3 spans 15 amino acids. The CDR3 sequence is CASSLMGEENSPLHF. In nucleotides, the CDR3 is TGCGCCAGCAGCTTGATGGGAGAGGAAAATTCACCCCTCCACTTT.

CDR3 in DNA: TGTGCCAGCAGTCGGGGATCACTTGGGTTGTTAGGCTACAATGAGCAGTTCTTC. Translated: CASSRGSLGLLGYNEQFF. The chain links TRBV27 to TRBJ2-1; D might be TRBD2 (5 bases). The V gene's germline CDR1 is MNHEY and CDR2 SMNVEV (reference sequence). This CDR3 is 18 amino acids long. Trimming left V 5 bases short and J 3 bases short, with 23 bases between.

The chain links TRBV2 to TRBJ2-7; 7 positions agree with TRBD1. Germline CDR1 SNHLY, CDR2 FYNNEI. The CDR3 extends over 11 amino acids. Trimming at V came to 6 bases and at J to 6 bases, leaving 2 bases not matched to a gene. CDR3 DNA sequence: TGTGCCAGCAGCCAGGGGGTCGAGCAGTACTTC. As protein: CASSQGVEQYF.

This chain connects TRBV5-4 to TRBJ2-1; 9 bases fit TRBD2. This CDR3 is built from 15 residues. Germline loops: CDR1 SGHNT, CDR2 YYREEE (reference sequence). Germline trimming cut 4 bases from V and 5 bases from J; bases unmatched to any gene: 7. Written as DNA, the CDR3 is TGTGCCAGCAGCGCCCCTAGCGGGGCCGACAATGAGCAGTTCTTC. Amino acids: CASSAPSGADNEQFF.

This chain uses TRBV5-1 with TRBJ1-1, with D perhaps TRBD1 (6 bases). The CDR3 has 13 amino acids. Germline V gives CDR1 SGHRS, CDR2 YFSETQ. Trimming cost V 4 bases and J 2 bases, with 9 bases left between them. The CDR3 loop reads CASSGQLNTEAFF. CDR3 in DNA: TGCGCCAGCAGCGGACAGTTAAACACTGAAGCTTTCTTT.

Notes on this clone: Other DNA sequences from this sample encode an identical CDR3 as well. V gene TRBV7-9 combines with J gene TRBJ1-6; D is unclear. Germline V lookup: CDR1 SEHNR, CDR2 FQNEAQ (reference sequence). The CDR3 is 12 amino acids. With 3 bases removed from V and 6 bases from J, the gap between germline ends came to 3 bases. CDR3 residues: CASSFGNSPLHF. In DNA, the CDR3 is TGTGCCAGCAGCTTCGGTAATTCACCCCTCCACTTT.

The chain recombines TRBV4-2 with TRBJ2-3; D is perhaps TRBD2 (6 bases). CDR1 is LGHNA, CDR2 YNFKEQ, per germline. V gave up 8 bases and J gave up 2 bases, with 14 bases separating them. The CDR3 has 14 residues. The CDR3 coding sequence is TGTGCCAGCGCCGGGGGTAGCCACACAGATACGCAGTATTTT. Translated: CASAGGSHTDTQYF.

The chain uses TRBV4-2 and TRBJ2-7; no firm D call. This CDR3 is 13 amino acids long. The V end lost 0 bases, the J end lost 7 bases, and 10 bases lay between the germline ends. Germline-derived CDR1 and CDR2 are LGHNA and YNFKEQ. The chain's CDR3 is CASSQEGGGEQYF. CDR3 nucleotide sequence: TGTGCCAGCAGCCAAGAAGGTGGCGGAGAGCAGTACTTC.

By proportion, this clone is medium-sized. This chain connects TRBV27 to TRBJ1-5; D unresolved. The ends were cut back, 6 bases at V and 1 base at J, with 7 bases in the middle. Germline CDR1 MNHEY, CDR2 SMNVEV (reference sequence). This CDR3 has 13 residues. The CDR3 loop is CASRGSSNQPQHF. Written as DNA, the CDR3 is TGTGCCAGCAGGGGTTCGAGCAATCAGCCCCAGCATTTT.

V and J are TRBV4-1 and TRBJ2-7; TRBD2 aligns across 7 bases. The CDR3 is made up of 15 amino acids. V was pared by 3 bases and J by 3 bases, with 8 bases of the junction left unmatched. CDR1 is MGHRA and CDR2 is YSYEKL in the germline V gene. DNA for the CDR3: TGCGCCAGCAGCCATTTTTTGACGGGGGGCTACGAGCAGTACTTC. Protein: CASSHFLTGGYEQYF.

The rearrangement uses TRBV25-1 and TRBJ2-1; TRBD2 is a possible D gene (6 bases). The germline V and J ends were trimmed by 1 base and 7 bases, with 11 bases remaining between them. Germline V lookup: CDR1 MGHDK, CDR2 SYGVNS. The CDR3 consists of 14 residues. The CDR3 nucleotides read TGTGCCAGCAGTGAATCCCCTAGCGAGAATGAGCAGTTCTTC. Translation gives CASSESPSENEQFF.

The chain recombines TRBV19 with TRBJ1-1; D is undetermined. CDR3 size: 13 residues. CDR1 and CDR2 from the germline V gene are LNHDA and SQIVND (reference sequence). The germline V and J ends were trimmed by 5 bases and 5 bases, with 12 bases remaining between them. CDR3 sequence (DNA): TGTGCCAGTAGTTCTGGAGGATGGACTGAAGCTTTCTTT. Translating it yields CASSSGGWTEAFF. Full variable domain (outside the CDR3, taken from reference TRBV19 and TRBJ1-1): DGGITQSPKYLFRKEGQNVTLSCEQNLNHDAMYWYRQDPGQGLRLIYYSQIVNDFQKGDIAEGYSVSREKKESFPLTVTSAQKNPTAFYLCASSSGGWTEAFFGQGTRLTVV.

The gene calls are TRBV7-2 and TRBJ2-2; tentatively, D is TRBD2 (6 bases). The CDR3 is made up of 15 amino acids. Germline V gives CDR1 SGHTA, CDR2 FQGNSA. Between the trimmed V and J ends, which lost 5 bases and 6 bases, there was a span of 16 bases. The CDR3 nucleotides are TGTGCCAGCAGCCCAGCGGCAGCGGGCCCCGGGGAGCTGTTTTTT. Translation: CASSPAAAGPGELFF.

CDR3 residues: CASSFAGQGYEQYF. CDR3 in DNA: TGTGCCAGCAGCTTCGCGGGACAGGGTTACGAGCAGTACTTC. The gene calls are TRBV5-6 and TRBJ2-7, with 9 bases that match TRBD1. The CDR3 spans 14 residues. Trimming took 2 bases from V and 4 from J; bases not matched to a gene: 4. CDR1 SGHDT and CDR2 YYEEEE come from the germline V gene.

The rearrangement joins TRBV7-3 to TRBJ2-7, with D tentatively TRBD1 (6 bases). From germline, CDR1 is SGHTA and CDR2 FQGTGA. V was cut by 4 bases and J by 0 bases, with 10 bases left in between. The CDR3 spans 14 residues. The CDR3 here is CASSSSGVSYEQYF. The CDR3, as DNA: TGTGCCAGCAGCTCCTCAGGGGTCTCCTACGAGCAGTACTTC.

This clone was seen many times. The chain employs TRBV4-1 and TRBJ1-1, with TRBD1 as a possible D gene (5 bases). V lost 5 bases and J 0 bases, leaving 10 bases between the germline ends. Germline CDR1 reads MGHRA; CDR2 reads YSYEKL. This CDR3 has 14 amino acids. The CDR3 nucleotides are TGCGCCAGCAGCGGACGGACAATGAACACTGAAGCTTTCTTT. Translated: CASSGRTMNTEAFF.